Below are 20 T cell receptor beta chains sequenced from a single sample in a study of cytotoxic CD8 clonotypes in ibrutinib-treated CLL. Profiling relied on immunoSEQ multiplex PCR, and the TCRdb table lists in-frame clones only, not all of them. The data contain some 84,000 clones, 86% of them singletons. Sequenced material: PBMCs, taken before ibrutinib treatment. The receptor source for this set is a human donor with chronic lymphocytic leukemia.

A note on this clone: An end of the junction does not agree with germline; a read error may underlie this. This sequence joins TRBV7-3 and TRBJ2-3, with 9 positions matching TRBD2. Germline loops: CDR1 SGHTA, CDR2 FQGTGA. This CDR3 is built from 13 residues. The CDR3 DNA is TGTGCCAGCAGCTTTAGTGGGACTAGCCAGGCCCTTTTT. This translates into CASSFSGTSQALF. Drawing the rest from reference TRBV7-3 and TRBJ2-3, the complete variable domain is GAGVSQTPSNKVTEKGKYVELRCDPISGHTALYWYRQSLGQGPEFLIYFQGTGAADDSGLPNDRFFAVRPEGSVSTLKIQRTERGDSAVYLCASSFSGTSQALFGPGTRLTVL.

This clone was seen only a few times. Here the CDR3 reads CASLDLRSEQFF. In nucleotides, the CDR3 is TGTGCCAGCTTAGACTTGAGGAGTGAGCAGTTCTTC. The genes are TRBV6-5 and TRBJ2-1, with D hard to call. This CDR3 has 12 amino acids. Looked up from germline, CDR1 is MNHEY and CDR2 is SVGAGI. V was trimmed by 8 bases and J by 9 bases, leaving 14 bases between them.

This clone was recorded a few times. The rearrangement links TRBV6-1 to TRBJ1-5; the D is unclear. This CDR3 contains 13 residues. Trimming cost V 7 bases and J 6 bases, with 13 bases left between them. Germline CDR1 MNHNS, CDR2 SASEGT. The CDR3 protein is CASTIEPGQPQHF. The CDR3 DNA reads TGTGCCAGCACTATTGAACCCGGTCAGCCCCAGCATTTT.

This chain connects TRBV5-4 to TRBJ2-3; D gene ambiguous. The CDR3 length is 12 residues. Germline V lookup: CDR1 SGHNT, CDR2 YYREEE (reference sequence). V lost 4 bases, J lost 1 base, and 4 bases lay in between. CDR3: CASSPRTDTQYF. DNA of the CDR3: TGTGCCAGCAGCCCACGCACAGATACGCAGTATTTT.

V and J are TRBV7-6 and TRBJ1-5; 9 bases align to TRBD1. The CDR3 loop spans 15 amino acids. The J segment lost 4 bases and the V segment lost 4 bases, leaving 5 bases of the junction unmatched. Per germline, CDR1 SGHVS and CDR2 FNYEAQ. CDR3 region: CASSWGQGLNQPQHF. The CDR3 coding sequence is TGTGCCAGCAGCTGGGGACAGGGTCTAAATCAGCCCCAGCATTTT.

The chain is built from TRBV5-1 and TRBJ2-7; 14 nucleotides match TRBD2. Germline trimming cut 2 bases from V and 5 bases from J; bases unmatched to any gene: 6. Germline V gene data show CDR1 as SGHRS and CDR2 as YFSETQ. The CDR3 loop spans 16 amino acids. The CDR3 DNA reads TGCGCCAGCAGCTTAAAAATGGGACTAGCGGGAGACGAGCAGTACTTC. It specifies CASSLKMGLAGDEQYF.

The chain employs TRBV5-1 and TRBJ2-3; 8 bases match TRBD2. Trimming took 2 bases from V and 4 from J; bases not matched to a gene: 9. Germline V gene lookup returns CDR1 SGHRS and CDR2 YFSETQ. CDR3 length: 16 residues. Here the CDR3 reads CASSLRVREGSDTQYF. The DNA of the CDR3 is TGCGCCAGCAGCTTAAGAGTCCGGGAGGGTTCAGATACGCAGTATTTT.

The chain employs TRBV7-8 and TRBJ2-3, with a weak D call TRBD1 (5 bases). This CDR3 contains 19 residues. The germline CDR1 and CDR2 sequences are SGHVS and FQNEAQ. V lost 1 base to trimming and J lost 6 bases, with 26 bases between them. For the CDR3, the DNA is TGTGCCAGCAGCTTAGGGGGCCTGGCACGCTCGGTCTCGCGGGATACGCAGTATTTT. As protein: CASSLGGLARSVSRDTQYF.

In nucleotides, the CDR3 is TGTGCCAGCAGCCAACCTTCTCGTCCAGGGTGGGCCTACGAGCAGTACTTC. It specifies CASSQPSRPGWAYEQYF. The chain has TRBV11-3 and TRBJ2-7; D possibly corresponds to TRBD1 (5 bases). The germline V and J ends were trimmed by 5 bases and 2 bases, with 22 bases remaining between them. The CDR3 consists of 17 residues. CDR1 is SGHNT, CDR2 YENEEA, per germline.

The chain combines TRBV2 with TRBJ2-1; 11 positions agree with TRBD1. Looked up from germline, CDR1 is SNHLY and CDR2 is FYNNEI. CDR3 length equals 15 residues. Unmatched junction bases numbered 8, after V lost 7 bases and J lost 6 bases. The CDR3 bases are TGTGCCAGCACCCCTCGCGGGACAGGGGGCAATGAGCAGTTCTTC. Amino acids: CASTPRGTGGNEQFF.

The genes are TRBV11-2 and TRBJ2-4; 11 bases fit TRBD2. CDR3 length equals 18 residues. Trimming cost V 2 bases and J 6 bases; bases outside gene matches: 12. Germline lookup yields CDR1 SGHAT and CDR2 FQNNGV. CDR3 loop: CASSLHLLAGGGGNIQYF. In DNA, the CDR3 is TGTGCCAGCAGCTTACACCTCCTAGCGGGAGGCGGGGGAAACATTCAGTACTTC.

V usage is TRBV28 and J usage is TRBJ2-1, with 7 bases matching TRBD2. Looked up from germline, CDR1 is MDHEN and CDR2 is SYDVKM. Losses at the gene ends were 3 bases for V and 7 bases for J; bases not matched to a gene: 18. The CDR3 covers 18 residues. CDR3 loop: CASSFSSGGRSHPNEQFF. CDR3 sequence (DNA): TGTGCCAGCAGTTTCTCGTCGGGCGGGAGATCCCACCCAAATGAGCAGTTCTTC. Filled out from reference TRBV28 and TRBJ2-1, the complete variable domain reads DVKVTQSSRYLVKRTGEKVFLECVQDMDHENMFWYRQDPGLGLRLIYFSYDVKMKEKGDIPEGYSVSREKKERFSLILESASTNQTSMYLCASSFSSGGRSHPNEQFFGPGTRLTVL.

The chain combines TRBV18 with TRBJ1-4; D gene uncertain. There are 13 residues in the CDR3. Between the trimmed V and J ends, which lost 4 bases and 3 bases, there was a span of 6 bases. Germline CDR1 and CDR2: KGHSH and LQKENI. The CDR3 is CASSLPANEKLFF. CDR3 sequence (DNA): TGTGCCAGCTCACTTCCAGCTAATGAAAAACTGTTTTTT.

The chain links TRBV2 to TRBJ2-3; no clear D gene. The CDR3 runs 12 residues. Trimming shortened V by 4 bases and J by 3 bases, and 5 bases separated the two germline ends. Looked up from germline, CDR1 is SNHLY and CDR2 is FYNNEI. The CDR3 sequence: CASSGNTDTQYF. The CDR3 DNA is TGTGCCAGCAGTGGAAATACAGATACGCAGTATTTT.

DNA of the CDR3: TGTGCCAGCAGCCCCTTACAGGGATATAATGAAAAACTGTTTTTT. This translates into CASSPLQGYNEKLFF. The chain links TRBV14 to TRBJ1-4, with D maybe TRBD1 (6 bases). Germline CDR1 and CDR2: SGHDN and FVKESK. This CDR3 has 15 amino acids. V dropped 4 bases and J dropped 4 bases, with 13 bases sitting between them.

This clone has a handful of counts. The chain carries TRBV7-3 and TRBJ2-1; 7 bases line up with TRBD2. Germline assignment: CDR1 SGHTA and CDR2 FQGTGA. With 2 bases clipped from V and 6 bases from J, the junction kept 4 bases outside the gene matches. The CDR3 consists of 14 residues. The CDR3 nucleotides are TGTGCCAGCAGCTTAGATGGCGGGAGCAATGAGCAGTTCTTC. Translation gives CASSLDGGSNEQFF.

The sample holds one count of this clone. The rearrangement joins TRBV7-9 to TRBJ1-3; the D is unclear. V was trimmed by 6 bases and J by 1 base, leaving 7 bases between them. The CDR3 totals 13 residues. Germline V gene lookup returns CDR1 SEHNR and CDR2 FQNEAQ (reference sequence). The CDR3 sequence: CASRGRSGNTIYF. As DNA, the CDR3 is TGTGCCAGCAGGGGGAGATCTGGAAACACCATATATTTT.

The chain carries TRBV5-4 and TRBJ2-2; D may correspond to TRBD1 or TRBD2 (5 bases each). V gave up 4 bases and J gave up 6 bases, with 10 bases separating them. This CDR3 region has 13 residues. Germline assignment: CDR1 SGHNT and CDR2 YYREEE (reference sequence). The CDR3 protein is CASSGGLSGELFF. Here the CDR3 DNA reads TGTGCCAGCAGCGGGGGATTGTCCGGGGAGCTGTTTTTT.

V is TRBV28 and J is TRBJ2-7, with 9 bases that match TRBD1. Germline V lookup: CDR1 MDHEN, CDR2 SYDVKM. The CDR3 runs 14 residues. The ends lost 6 bases at V and 3 bases at J; junction bases unmatched: 6. The CDR3 DNA reads TGTGCCAGCAGCCCCGGGACAGGGTTCTACGAGCAGTACTTC. Translating it yields CASSPGTGFYEQYF.

The genes are TRBV7-2 and TRBJ1-4, with 7 bases lining up with TRBD1. The germline gives CDR1 SGHTA, CDR2 FQGNSA. Germline trimming cut 4 bases from V and 6 bases from J; bases unmatched to any gene: 8. This CDR3 contains 15 residues. In nucleotides, the CDR3 is TGTGCCAGCAGCTGGATGACAGGGAGATATGAAAAACTGTTTTTT. It encodes CASSWMTGRYEKLFF.